This entry concerns a single T cell receptor (beta chain). What it binds is not known. The entry originates in a study of shared clonotypes between healthy human individuals. Study-level findings and limits: Shared clonotypes across all four donors exceeded non-shared ones in generation probability. Memory subsets generally showed smaller estimated richness than naive subsets did.

Evenly divided among several immunoSEQ plates was the genomic DNA of each subset. TCRdb's table, derived via immunoSEQ multiplex PCR, lists solely in-frame clones and lacks some. In the table there are under 1,100,000 clones, under 80% of which are singletons. The TCR originated in a man aged 18 to 29 in good health. Sequencing was done on a sample of memory CD4+ T cells sorted from blood. Subset indicated: CD45RA-negative fraction.

CDR3 coding DNA: TGCGCCGGGGGGGGCAGCTCCTACAATGAGCAGTTCTTC. This codes for CAGGGSSYNEQFF. V is TRBV10-2 and J is TRBJ2-1; TRBD2 might be the D (7 bases). V dropped 11 bases and J dropped 0 bases, with 11 bases sitting between them. Germline lookup yields CDR1 WSHSY and CDR2 SAAADI. This CDR3 comprises 13 residues.